These T cell receptor beta chains were read from a single sample in a study of blood T cell repertoires in COVID-19. The data were produced by immunoSEQ multiplex PCR, yet TCRdb's version contains in-frame clones alone and is incomplete. Seen here are around 130,000 clones, 80% to 85% observed once, and the top ten hold 15% to 20%. Sequenced sample: PBMCs or T cells enriched from blood (not recorded which). The origin of the receptors is a young man who had recovered from COVID-19. CDR3s leave out the opening cysteine and the closing phenylalanine or tryptophan. Each record gives: V gene, CDR3 protein.

v_gene: TRBV6-5
CDR3aa: ASSSGQVYYNEQF

v_gene: TRBV6-5
CDR3aa: ASRTSGGAIEQF

v_gene: TRBV6-5
CDR3aa: ASSIGAGGNTEAF

v_gene: TRBV19
CDR3aa: ASSKWTVLSYEKLF

v_gene: TRBV13
CDR3aa: ASSFSGTSYNEQF

v_gene: TRBV5-4
CDR3aa: ASALGGPSGSGTQY

v_gene: TRBV7-9
CDR3aa: ASGGGSEQY

v_gene: TRBV2
CDR3aa: ASSPQGTGNTIY

v_gene: TRBV1
CDR3aa: TSSPHRATPTEAF

v_gene: TRBV6-1
CDR3aa: ASSEEGLYGYT

v_gene: TRBV5-1
CDR3aa: ASSFLAGANTGELF

v_gene: TRBV7-9
CDR3aa: ASSLIPDEQF

v_gene: TRBV21-1
CDR3aa: ASSKVGVNNQPQH

v_gene: TRBV2
CDR3aa: ASSGVLGQGVSPLH

v_gene: TRBV2
CDR3aa: ASISGGNYGYT

v_gene: TRBV5-1
CDR3aa: ASSPREGLYTEAF

v_gene: TRBV7-2
CDR3aa: ASSLIWRGGEDEQF

v_gene: TRBV4-1
CDR3aa: ASSPFGGGLHSGANVLT

v_gene: TRBV23-1
CDR3aa: ASSQSGAGGTREKLF

v_gene: TRBV6-4
CDR3aa: ASSDVRLAGGIRF

v_gene: TRBV7-8
CDR3aa: ASSLGRGGSYNEQF

v_gene: TRBV27
CDR3aa: ASKPRLAGVVYNEQF

v_gene: TRBV3-1/TRBV3-2
CDR3aa: ASSDREEGTDTQY

v_gene: TRBV11-2
CDR3aa: ASSGQWIPETQY

v_gene: TRBV19
CDR3aa: AVSRTGVTGNTIY

v_gene: TRBV19
CDR3aa: ASSLGTDNEKLF

v_gene: TRBV12-3/TRBV12-4
CDR3aa: ASSTGHEQY

v_gene: TRBV18
CDR3aa: ASSPRLAGEYEQY

v_gene: TRBV7-9
CDR3aa: ASSLWAQGPNYGYT

v_gene: TRBV4-1
CDR3aa: ASSQSGTYGTEAF

v_gene: TRBV27
CDR3aa: ASSLTPNTEAF

v_gene: TRBV25-1
CDR3aa: ASSRDRGLDTGELF

v_gene: TRBV5-1
CDR3aa: ASSEGTGTKAF

v_gene: TRBV6-5
CDR3aa: ASSLRDGNQPQH

v_gene: TRBV11-2
CDR3aa: ASRSQGANEAKNIQY

v_gene: TRBV3-1/TRBV3-2
CDR3aa: ASSQGTGNNEQF

v_gene: TRBV27
CDR3aa: ASRGRGTNEKLF

v_gene: TRBV7-9
CDR3aa: ASSLVIEGARGYT

v_gene: TRBV12-3/TRBV12-4
CDR3aa: ASSQGARTEAF

v_gene: TRBV10-3
CDR3aa: AIKPAGLAGGTDTQY

v_gene: TRBV5-4
CDR3aa: ASSLGRELTDTQY

v_gene: TRBV5-1
CDR3aa: ASSPLGREQY

v_gene: TRBV21-1
CDR3aa: ASSQPPDRQSGEAF

v_gene: TRBV9
CDR3aa: ASSPDRGRNEQY

v_gene: TRBV18
CDR3aa: ASSPMQGYTDTQY

v_gene: TRBV6-5
CDR3aa: ASTAWPSGHNEQF

v_gene: TRBV7-8
CDR3aa: ASSLNFEETQY

v_gene: TRBV10-3
CDR3aa: AISEGSRVSGYT

v_gene: TRBV7-9
CDR3aa: ASSGVGGSNYGYT

v_gene: TRBV3-1/TRBV3-2
CDR3aa: ASSHPGLTQETQY

v_gene: TRBV27
CDR3aa: ASSDGGEYGYT